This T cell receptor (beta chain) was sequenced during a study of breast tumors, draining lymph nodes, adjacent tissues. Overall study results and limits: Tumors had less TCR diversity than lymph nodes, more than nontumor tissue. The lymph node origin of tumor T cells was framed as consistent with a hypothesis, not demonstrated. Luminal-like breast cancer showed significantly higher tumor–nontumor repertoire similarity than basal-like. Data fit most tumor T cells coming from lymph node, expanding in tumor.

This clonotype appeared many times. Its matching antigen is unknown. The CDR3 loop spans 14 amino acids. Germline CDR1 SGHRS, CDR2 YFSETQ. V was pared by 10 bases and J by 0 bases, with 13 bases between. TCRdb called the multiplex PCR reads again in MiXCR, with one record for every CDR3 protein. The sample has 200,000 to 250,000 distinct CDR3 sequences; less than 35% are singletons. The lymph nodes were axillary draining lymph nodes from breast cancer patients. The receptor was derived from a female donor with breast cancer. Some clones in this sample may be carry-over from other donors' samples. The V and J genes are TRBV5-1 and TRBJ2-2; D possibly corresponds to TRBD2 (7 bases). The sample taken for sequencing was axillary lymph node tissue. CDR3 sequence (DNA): TGCGCCGGGGGCAGCGGGGCGAACACCGGGGAGCTGTTTTTT. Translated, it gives CAGGSGANTGELFF.